The source of this TCR beta chain is a study of T cell responses to AZD1222 COVID-19 vaccine. Study findings and constraints: Spike-specific TCR repertoires showed rising breadth and depth after two AZD1222 doses. Only a handful of AZD1222 recipients, five to seven in all, had baseline seropositivity.

V shed 3 bases and J shed 7 bases, with 13 bases lying between them. The CDR3 consists of 14 residues. Germline V gene sequence: CDR1 MNHEY, CDR2 SVGAGI. Assay used: immunoSEQ multiplex PCR; TCRdb lists only in-frame clones, some missing. The table has about 53,000 clones, roughly 83% seen once. A remark on this clone: Its antigen is as yet unknown.

This receptor was identified in an adult in good health. The sequenced sample was peripheral blood, obtained on day 0 of AZD1222 vaccination. This chain joins TRBV6-5 and TRBJ1-3, with D perhaps TRBD1 (5 bases). The CDR3 nucleotides read TGTGCCAGCAGTTATGGTCGAGGGGCCAACACCATATATTTT. Amino acid sequence: CASSYGRGANTIYF.